The present TCR beta chain was sequenced within a study of OX40 agonist ivuxolimab in advanced cancers. Study-wide results and caveats: Among expanded peripheral T cells, antigen specificity went undetermined.

This clone occurred once. Its antigen is as yet unknown. Some clones are missing from TCRdb's copy, which holds only in-frame ones; the method was immunoSEQ multiplex PCR. The sample shows 85,000 to 95,000 clones, 75% to 95% of them seen only once. Per the germline V gene, CDR1 is SGHRS and CDR2 is YFSETQ. There are 15 residues in the CDR3. Trimming stripped 3 bases from V and 1 base from J, with 11 bases between. The specimen comprised CD4+ or CD8+ T cells sorted from blood, sampled in a trial of the OX40 agonist ivuxolimab. The chain couples TRBV5-1 to TRBJ2-1; the D gene is possibly TRBD2 (6 bases). The source is an adult with an advanced solid tumor such as melanoma, head and neck, liver or kidney cancer. The CDR3 region has the DNA TGCGCCAGCAGCTCCCGGGAGCCTTCCTACAATGAGCAGTTCTTC. It is translated as CASSSREPSYNEQFF.